This T cell receptor beta chain derives from a study of molecular identifiers for immune sequencing clone quantification. Whole-study results and caveats: Clones exceeding 20 RNA copies carried over 99% of effector molecules but under 1% of naive-cell molecules.

This CDR3 is 16 amino acids long. Germline values: CDR1 LGHNA, CDR2 YSLEER. J lost 4 bases, V lost 0 bases, and 7 bases had no gene match. The sorting of naive CD8 T cells used the CD8+CD4-CCR7+CD45RA+ phenotype. In regard to this clonotype: Antigen specificity is unknown.

TCRdb analysed the PCR reads with MiXCR anew, one entry per CDR3 protein. This sample has under 600,000 distinct CDR3 sequences, with around 23% found just once. Sequencing was carried out using naive CD8+ T cells from blood, with Jurkat cell RNA spiked in. The subset was: FACS-sorted CD8+CD4-CCR7+CD45RA+ naive T cells. This chain joins TRBV4-3 and TRBJ2-3, with 7 nucleotides matching TRBD1. This sequence originates from a human donor in good health. Some libraries in this study had Jurkat cell RNA spiked in. The CDR3 nucleotides are TGCGCCAGCAGCCAAGATGACAGGGTGATAGCAGATACGCAGTATTTT. Its protein product is CASSQDDRVIADTQYF.